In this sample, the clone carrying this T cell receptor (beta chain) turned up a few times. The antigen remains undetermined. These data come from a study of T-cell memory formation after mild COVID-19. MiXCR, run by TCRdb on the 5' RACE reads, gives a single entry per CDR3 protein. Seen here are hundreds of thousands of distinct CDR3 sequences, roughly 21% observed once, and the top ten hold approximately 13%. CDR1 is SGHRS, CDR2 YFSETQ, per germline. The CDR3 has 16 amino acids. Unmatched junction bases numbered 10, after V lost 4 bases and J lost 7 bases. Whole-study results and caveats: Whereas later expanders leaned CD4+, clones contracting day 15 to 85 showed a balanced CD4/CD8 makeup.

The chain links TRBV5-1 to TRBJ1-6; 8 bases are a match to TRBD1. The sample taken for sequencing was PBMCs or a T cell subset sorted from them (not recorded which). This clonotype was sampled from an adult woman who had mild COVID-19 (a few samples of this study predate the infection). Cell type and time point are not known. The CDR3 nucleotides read TGCGCCAGCAGCACCCGGGGCGGGACAGGCAATTCACCCCTCCACTTT. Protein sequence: CASSTRGGTGNSPLHF.